This is a list of T cell receptor beta chains from one sample in a study of identical twins. TCRdb re-analysed the 5' RACE reads in MiXCR, keeping a single row per CDR3 protein. Among about 500,000 distinct CDR3 sequences, approximately 14% were seen once, and the ten largest hold about 0.94%. These records were also assigned to another study, of yellow fever vaccine responses in identical twins.

The sequencing sample was made of CD4+ T cells sorted from blood. Receptor source: a woman aged 18-29 years in good health. The CDR3 runs from the conserved cysteine through the conserved F or W. D genes are given only for firm matches. Some rows mark clone size as missing; the rest say once, few, many or name a class of expanded clone.

TRBV20-1	NA	NA	TRBJ2-7	TGCAGTGCGGGAGGGGACACCTACGAGCAGTACTTC	CSAGGDTYEQYF
TRBV5-8	NA	many	TRBJ2-3	TGTGCCAGCAGCTTGCAATCCCGCACAGATACGCAGTATTTT	CASSLQSRTDTQYF
TRBV20-1	TRBD2	NA	TRBJ2-7	TGCAGTGCTAGAGACAGCCGACCCGGGGGGGACGAGCAGTACTTC	CSARDSRPGGDEQYF
TRBV7-2	NA	NA	TRBJ2-7	TGTGCCAGCAGCATAACGCCTACAACCTACGAGCAGTACTTC	CASSITPTTYEQYF
TRBV28	TRBD2	NA	TRBJ2-7	TGTGCCAGCAGTCCTCAGGCGGGGGGAACCTACGAGCAGTACTTC	CASSPQAGGTYEQYF
TRBV30	TRBD1	once	TRBJ2-3	TGTGCCTGGGACAGGGGAGGCACAGATACGCAGTATTTT	CAWDRGGTDTQYF
TRBV4-2	TRBD2	NA	TRBJ2-3	TGTGCCAGCAGCCAAGATTGGCTAGCGGGGGGGGCCGTCACAGATACGCAGTATTTT	CASSQDWLAGGAVTDTQYF
TRBV24-1	TRBD2	NA	TRBJ2-1	TGTGCCACAAAGCCTAGCGGGAGTTACAATGAGCAGTTCTTC	CATKPSGSYNEQFF
TRBV3-1	NA	NA	TRBJ2-5	TGTGCCAGCAGCCAGTACCTGGGTTGGCAAGAGACCCAGTACTTC	CASSQYLGWQETQYF
TRBV3-1	NA	NA	TRBJ2-7	TGTGCCAGCAGCCAAGGGGACCTTAGGGGCACCTTCTCCTACGAGCAGTACTTC	CASSQGDLRGTFSYEQYF
TRBV5-1	NA	few	TRBJ2-5	TGCGCCAGCAGCCGGTATATTCAAGAGACCCAGTACTTC	CASSRYIQETQYF
TRBV28	NA	few	TRBJ2-2	TGTGCCAGCATGATCGGCTCCCTCCGTAGCGGGGAGCTGTTTTTT	CASMIGSLRSGELFF
TRBV20-1	NA	many	TRBJ2-5	TGCAGCGCCCCGGCAACCGGCGAGACCCAGTACTTC	CSAPATGETQYF
TRBV3-1	NA	NA	TRBJ1-3	TGTGCCAGCAGCCAAGATGTGGCCAACATATATTTT	CASSQDVANIYF
TRBV12-3/TRBV12-4	TRBD2	few	TRBJ2-1	TGTGCCAGCAGTTTAGCGTGGCGGGGGGTGAAAAACGGTAATGAGCAGTTCTTC	CASSLAWRGVKNGNEQFF
TRBV15	NA	NA	TRBJ2-3	TGTGCCACCAGCAGAGTCACAGATACGCAGTATTTT	CATSRVTDTQYF
TRBV16	NA	few	TRBJ2-1	TGTGCCAGCAGCCAAAACCGTTTACACAATGAGCAGTTCTTC	CASSQNRLHNEQFF
TRBV20-1	TRBD2	many	TRBJ2-5	TGCAGCGCCGGGGGGGGGCGACAAGAGACCCAGTACTTC	CSAGGGRQETQYF
TRBV24-1	NA	NA	TRBJ2-5	TGTGCCACCAGTGAGAGGCCGGGAGAGACCCAGTACTTC	CATSERPGETQYF
TRBV18	NA	NA	TRBJ2-4	TGTGCCAGCTCACCACCGGGTGCCAAAAACATTCAGTACTTC	CASSPPGAKNIQYF
TRBV7-9	NA	NA	TRBJ2-3	TGTGCCAGCAGCCCACAGGGTGGGAGGACAGATACGCAGTATTTT	CASSPQGGRTDTQYF
TRBV7-2	NA	NA	TRBJ2-1	TGTGCCAGCAGCTCCCTCGGGGTCGGGGGTAGCAATGAGCAGTTCTTC	CASSSLGVGGSNEQFF
TRBV3-1	NA	NA	TRBJ2-1	TGTGCCAGCAGCCGGGCCGACGACTACAACGATGAGCAGTTCTTC	CASSRADDYNDEQFF
TRBV14	NA	NA	TRBJ2-7	TGTGCCAGCAGCCATCGGGGGCCGGGGTACGAGCAGTACTTC	CASSHRGPGYEQYF
TRBV7-2	NA	many	TRBJ1-4	TGTGCCAGCAGCTTAGGGGAGAAATCCTCCGGAAAACTGTTTTTT	CASSLGEKSSGKLFF
TRBV11-1	NA	few	TRBJ2-2	TGTGCCAGCAGCCTCAGTGTATCGAACACCGGGGAGCTGTTTTTT	CASSLSVSNTGELFF
TRBV5-1	NA	few	TRBJ2-6	TGCGCCAGCAGCTTGGTTGGCGGTCGCTCTGGGGCCAACGTCCTGACTTTC	CASSLVGGRSGANVLTF